What follows is one T cell receptor (beta chain) and its context. What it recognizes is unknown. This sample was taken from a study of T cell responses to AZD1222 COVID-19 vaccine. Whole-study findings and limits: Nearly half of unique spike-specific TCRs reportedly avoided B.1.351 and B.1.1.7 mutated regions. Samples come after the peak T cell response, not at day 14.

Data came from immunoSEQ multiplex PCR; TCRdb stores just in-frame clones and leaves some out. The profile covers approximately 73,000 clones, with roughly four fifths appearing a single time and 2.9% taken by the ten largest. V lost 0 bases and J lost 2, with 8 bases in between. This CDR3 region has 15 residues. Germline values: CDR1 SGHDT, CDR2 YYEEEE. The rearrangement uses TRBV5-6 and TRBJ1-4; unclear D gene. Sequencing was performed on peripheral blood, taken on day 0 of AZD1222 vaccination. The sequence came from an adult in good health. The CDR3 DNA is TGTGCCAGCAGCTTGGGGGGAGGCACTAATGAAAAACTGTTTTTT. The encoded protein is CASSLGGGTNEKLFF.